Below are 23 T cell receptor beta chains sequenced from a single sample in a study of blood T cells in healthy people across ages. With a J-beta primer mix and a sample-barcoded 5' primer, a second PCR ran about 6 to 11 cycles. In TCRdb, the 5' RACE reads were re-called with MiXCR into one record per CDR3 protein. The repertoire has roughly 830,000 distinct CDR3 sequences, 62% of them found once; the top ten carry roughly a quarter. Sequencing was carried out using blood. These receptors originate from a man aged 25-45 years in good health.

The chain is built from TRBV10-3 and TRBJ2-4, with D maybe TRBD1 (5 bases). The last part of the DNA fits TRBJ2-5 better; the J call may be wrong. Germline V gene lookup returns CDR1 ENHRY and CDR2 SYGVKD. CDR3 length: 12 residues. This CDR3 is CAINSGSETQYF. The CDR3 DNA sequence: TGTGCCATCAACTCAGGGTCAGAGACCCAGTACTTC.

J is TRBJ2-3 and V is TRBV6-4, with 8 bases aligning to TRBD2. Per germline, CDR1 MRHNA and CDR2 SNTAGT. Trimming took 0 bases from V and 2 from J; bases not matched to a gene: 4. The CDR3 is 16 residues long. The CDR3 DNA reads as TGTGCCAGCAGTGACTCTGTAGCGGGGCACACAGATACGCAGTATTTT. The encoded protein is CASSDSVAGHTDTQYF.

Comment on this clonotype: A far larger clone is just one base off, so this is likely a read error. V and J are TRBV12-3 or TRBV12-4 and TRBJ2-5; D ambiguous. This CDR3 is built from 11 residues. Trimming took 3 bases from V and 5 from J, leaving 4 bases between them. The CDR3 loop reads CASSFWETQYF. The CDR3 DNA reads TGTGCCAGCAGTTTCTGGGAGACCCAGTACTTC.

This clonotype has more than one count but fewer than ten. The rearrangement links TRBV5-6 to TRBJ2-1; D uncertain. The germline gives CDR1 SGHDT, CDR2 YYEEEE. The length of the CDR3 is 15 residues. Trimming took 0 bases from V and 4 from J, leaving 11 bases between them. Here the CDR3 reads CASSLEVGGYNEQFF. DNA for the CDR3: TGTGCCAGCAGCTTGGAGGTTGGTGGTTACAATGAGCAGTTCTTC.

V and J are TRBV29-1 and TRBJ1-5, with 7 bases matching TRBD1. Germline V gene lookup returns CDR1 SQVTM and CDR2 ANQGSEA. This CDR3 region has 14 residues. CDR3 DNA sequence: TGCAGTGTCCTGACAGGGCACTCCAATCAGCCCCAGCATTTT. It is translated as CSVLTGHSNQPQHF.

The V call is TRBV5-1, the J call TRBJ2-6; D remains unclear. The CDR3 loop spans 14 amino acids. The V end was cut by 6 bases, the J end by 2 bases, with 9 bases between. CDR1 SGHRS and CDR2 YFSETQ come from the germline V gene. The CDR3 DNA is TGCGCCAGCATGCCGATGGCTGGGGCCAACGTCCTGACTTTC. Amino acids: CASMPMAGANVLTF.

The genes are TRBV6-5 and TRBJ2-3, with 9 bases matching TRBD2. Germline V CDR1 and CDR2: MNHEY, SVGAGI. The V gene end was trimmed by 6 bases and the J gene end by 5 bases; junction bases not matched to a gene: 6. There are 14 residues in the CDR3. In DNA, the CDR3 is TGTGCCAGCAGCCCCTGGACTAGCGAAGATACGCAGTATTTT. Amino acid sequence: CASSPWTSEDTQYF.

This clonotype was recorded once. CDR3 protein: CAISQATEAFF. DNA of the CDR3: TGTGCCATCAGTCAGGCAACTGAAGCTTTCTTT. The rearrangement uses TRBV10-3 and TRBJ1-1; D uncertain. Germline assignment: CDR1 ENHRY and CDR2 SYGVKD. The V end lost 5 bases, the J end lost 5 bases, and 6 bases lay between the germline ends. This CDR3 has 11 residues.

The chain carries TRBV25-1 and TRBJ2-7; D possibly matches TRBD1 or TRBD2 (6 bases each). Trimming took 0 bases from V and 5 from J, leaving 8 bases between them. CDR1 is MGHDK, CDR2 SYGVNS, per germline. This CDR3 contains 13 residues. CDR3 region: CASSEYGGHEQYF. In DNA, the CDR3 is TGTGCCAGCAGTGAATATGGGGGGCACGAGCAGTACTTC.

This clonotype was counted once. The V and J genes are TRBV6-6 and TRBJ1-2; no clear D. Trimming took off 6 bases at V and 4 bases at J, with 18 bases between the two ends. The length of the CDR3 is 15 residues. Germline V gene data show CDR1 as MNHNY and CDR2 as SVGAGI (reference sequence). In DNA form, the CDR3 reads TGTGCCAGCAGCCCCCCAAACGGCAGACTCTATGGCTACACCTTC. Protein product: CASSPPNGRLYGYTF.

The V gene is TRBV7-9, the J gene TRBJ2-7; 10 positions agree with TRBD2. V lost 1 base to trimming and J lost 7 bases; unmatched junction nucleotides: 4. The germline CDR1 and CDR2 sequences are SEHNR and FQNEAQ (reference sequence). The CDR3 runs 14 residues. CDR3 in DNA: TGTGCCAGCAGCTTAGAGGGACTAGCGAGAGAGCAGTACTTC. Protein product: CASSLEGLAREQYF.

J is TRBJ2-3 and V is TRBV12-3 or TRBV12-4; D is possibly TRBD1 (6 bases). The CDR3 totals 14 residues. V was cut by 8 bases and J by 3 bases, with 15 bases left in between. Here the CDR3 reads CASRQVGGTDTQYF. CDR3 coding DNA: TGTGCCAGCCGACAGGTTGGAGGTACAGATACGCAGTATTTT.

The chain is built from TRBV29-1 and TRBJ2-7; weak D call: TRBD2 (6 bases). Germline V gives CDR1 SQVTM, CDR2 ANQGSEA. This CDR3 is 13 amino acids long. With 3 bases removed from V and 4 bases from J, the gap between germline ends came to 13 bases. The CDR3 bases are TGCAGCGTTGAGGGCGGGGAGGAATACGAGCAGTACTTC. Its protein product is CSVEGGEEYEQYF.

Notes on this clonotype: A much larger clone lies one base from this, so it may be a read error. This chain uses TRBV12-3 or TRBV12-4 with TRBJ2-3; D not resolved. CDR3 length: 11 amino acids. The CDR3 sequence: CASSQSDAQYF. The CDR3 DNA sequence: TGTGCCAGCAGCCAGTCAGATGCGCAGTATTTT.

This clonotype was counted between two and nine times. The rearrangement links TRBV7-8 to TRBJ2-5, with 10 bases aligning to TRBD1. CDR1 is SGHVS and CDR2 is FQNEAQ in the germline V gene. Unmatched junction bases numbered 0, after V lost 4 bases and J lost 4 bases. The CDR3 has 13 residues. The CDR3 DNA reads as TGTGCCAGCAGCTGGACAGGGGGAGAGACCCAGTACTTC. It yields the protein CASSWTGGETQYF.

This clonotype has only one observation. The chain couples TRBV15 to TRBJ1-1; D is undetermined. V lost 3 bases, J lost 11 bases, and 13 bases lay in between. CDR1 and CDR2 from the germline V gene are LNHNV and YYDKDF (reference sequence). This CDR3 is 12 amino acids long. The DNA for the CDR3 is TGTGCCACCAGCAGCAACCGAGTGGAGGCTTTCTTT. This codes for CATSSNRVEAFF.

The chain links TRBV20-1 to TRBJ2-3; D is uncertain. Germline V CDR1 and CDR2: DFQATT, SNEGSKA (reference sequence). V was trimmed by 1 base and J by 2 bases, leaving 4 bases between them. The CDR3 totals 12 residues. Here the CDR3 DNA reads TGCAGTGCTAGAGTCCCCACAGATACGCAGTATTTT. Translating gives CSARVPTDTQYF.

The chain employs TRBV5-1 and TRBJ2-5; TRBD2 aligns across 12 bases. J was trimmed by 5 bases and V by 1 base; bases with no gene match: 9. This CDR3 is built from 17 residues. Germline-derived CDR1 and CDR2 are SGHRS and YFSETQ. Written as DNA, the CDR3 is TGCGCCAGCAGCTTGTTGCCTAGCGGGGGGGCCGCGGAGACCCAGTACTTC. Amino acids: CASSLLPSGGAAETQYF.

The V call is TRBV6-5, the J call TRBJ2-1; D remains unclear. The CDR3 has 13 amino acids. Germline V gene sequence: CDR1 MNHEY, CDR2 SVGAGI. The germline V and J ends were trimmed by 0 bases and 13 bases, with 13 bases remaining between them. Written as DNA, the CDR3 is TGTGCCAGCAGTTACTCGTTGCTCCGGGCACAGTTCTTC. Its translation is CASSYSLLRAQFF.

This clonotype was seen a handful of times. The genes are TRBV7-2 and TRBJ1-2; no clear D. Trimming cost V 4 bases and J 6 bases, with 12 bases left between them. Germline V gene lookup returns CDR1 SGHTA and CDR2 FQGNSA. The CDR3 has 13 amino acids. This CDR3 reads CASSSQILDGYTF. In DNA, the CDR3 is TGTGCCAGCAGCTCCCAGATTTTGGATGGCTACACCTTC.

This clonotype was recorded a few times. The chain uses TRBV7-3 and TRBJ2-1; D assignment may be TRBD1 or TRBD2 (5 bases each). The CDR3 has 15 amino acids. Per the germline V gene, CDR1 is SGHTA and CDR2 is FQGTGA. V was pared by 5 bases and J by 5 bases, with 16 bases between. CDR3 in amino acids: CASSPREQGHNEQFF. The DNA for the CDR3 is TGTGCCAGCAGCCCCCGTGAGCAGGGACACAATGAGCAGTTCTTC.

This sequence joins TRBV10-3 and TRBJ1-2, with a possible D match to TRBD1 (5 bases). Trimming took 6 bases from V and 7 from J, leaving 12 bases between them. This CDR3 is 12 amino acids long. Germline CDR1 ENHRY, CDR2 SYGVKD. The CDR3 coding sequence is TGTGCCATCAGCCCTACAGGACCTGGCTACACCTTC. It encodes CAISPTGPGYTF.

CDR3 DNA: TGTGCCAGCAGTTCCCGAAGTGGGGGGTACGCCTACGAGCAGTACTTC. Protein product: CASSSRSGGYAYEQYF. This rearrangement joins TRBV27 to TRBJ2-4; the D gene is possibly TRBD2 (6 bases). The DNA end is more similar to TRBJ2-7, so the J call may be wrong. The CDR3 runs 16 residues. Germline assignment: CDR1 MNHEY and CDR2 SMNVEV (reference sequence).